This TCR beta chain appears in the sequencing data of a study of PD-1 blockade in classical Hodgkin lymphoma. A remark on this clone: Its antigen is not known.

Only in-frame clones appear in the TCRdb table, and some are missing; sequencing was by immunoSEQ multiplex PCR. The sample lists under 30,000 clones; around 84% were seen once. The time point here: cycle 4 day 1 (C4D1), after five to seven weeks of nivolumab. All trial patients relapsed after autologous stem cell transplantation. Trimming took off 5 bases at V and 1 base at J, with 6 bases between the two ends. Germline CDR1 SGHTA, CDR2 FQGNSA. The CDR3 sequence is 12 residues long. Study-level points and caveats: Nivolumab initiated under 1 year post-ASCT led to patient exclusion.

The clonotype was recovered from a human donor with classical Hodgkin lymphoma. The material was peripheral blood mononuclear cells (PBMCs), obtained before the fourth cycle of nivolumab. The genes are TRBV7-2 and TRBJ2-7; D gene unclear. Here the CDR3 DNA reads TGTGCCAGCAGCCTACGATCCTACGAGCAGTACTTC. It encodes CASSLRSYEQYF.